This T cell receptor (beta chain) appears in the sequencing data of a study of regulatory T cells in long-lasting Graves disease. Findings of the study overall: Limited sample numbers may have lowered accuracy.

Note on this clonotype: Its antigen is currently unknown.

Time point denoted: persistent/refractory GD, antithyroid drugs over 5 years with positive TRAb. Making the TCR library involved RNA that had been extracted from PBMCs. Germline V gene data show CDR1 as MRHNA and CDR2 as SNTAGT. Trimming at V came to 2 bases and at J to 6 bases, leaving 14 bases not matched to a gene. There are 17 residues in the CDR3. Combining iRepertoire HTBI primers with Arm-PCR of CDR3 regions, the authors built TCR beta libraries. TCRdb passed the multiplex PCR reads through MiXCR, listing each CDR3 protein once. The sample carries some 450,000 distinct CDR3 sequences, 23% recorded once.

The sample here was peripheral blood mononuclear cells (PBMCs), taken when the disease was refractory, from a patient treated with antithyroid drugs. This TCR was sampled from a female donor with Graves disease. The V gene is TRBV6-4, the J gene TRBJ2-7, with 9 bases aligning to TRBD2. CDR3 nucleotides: TGTGCCAGCAGTGACAGGTTAGCGGGAGAGAGTATTACCGAGCAGTACTTC. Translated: CASSDRLAGESITEQYF.